These T cell receptor beta chains were read from a single sample in a study of T cell responses to AZD1222 COVID-19 vaccine. Clones were read by immunoSEQ multiplex PCR, and TCRdb kept only the in-frame ones, dropping some. The sample yields approximately 100,000 clones, around nine tenths seen once. Sample: peripheral blood, taken on day 0 of AZD1222 vaccination. These receptors all stem from an adult in good health. Both conserved end residues are part of each CDR3. A D gene is named only where the DNA matches it firmly. Only some rows state a clone size, as once, few, many or a class for expanded clones.

size	V	J	D	DNA	CDR3
NA	TRBV10-3	TRBJ1-2	TRBD1	TGTGCCATCAGAAGGACAGGCCTAGGGATCTATGGCTACACCTTC	CAIRRTGLGIYGYTF
NA	TRBV6-4	TRBJ2-7	NA	TGTGCCAGCAGTGACTGGTGGTGCTACGAGCAGTACTTC	CASSDWWCYEQYF
NA	TRBV7-2	TRBJ2-1	NA	TGTGCCAGCAGCCAACAGGCAGGTGAGCAGTTCTTC	CASSQQAGEQFF
NA	TRBV6-5	TRBJ2-7	NA	TGTGCCAGCAGTTACGGGACGGCGGATTCCTACGAGCAGTACTTC	CASSYGTADSYEQYF
NA	TRBV7-3	TRBJ2-6	NA	TGTGCCAGCAGCTTACCTGGGGCCAACGTCCTGACTTTC	CASSLPGANVLTF
few	TRBV9	TRBJ2-7	NA	TGTGCCAGCAGCGTACAGGCAGGCGAGGCCTACGAGCAGTACTTC	CASSVQAGEAYEQYF
NA	TRBV25-1	TRBJ1-3	NA	TGTGCCAGCAGTAAGGGGGGCCTCTCTGGAAACACCATATATTTT	CASSKGGLSGNTIYF
NA	TRBV19	TRBJ2-1	TRBD2	TGTGCCAGTAGTATATCTCTGGGAGGGCCCGACAATGAGCAGTTCTTC	CASSISLGGPDNEQFF
NA	TRBV10-3	TRBJ2-1	TRBD1	TGTGCCGTCGCGGTGGGACAGGACAATGAGCAGTTCTTC	CAVAVGQDNEQFF
NA	TRBV19	TRBJ1-1	TRBD1	TGTGCCAGTAGTACCTTACAGGGGAGTAGAAGTGGAGCTTTCTTT	CASSTLQGSRSGAFF
NA	TRBV7-9	TRBJ2-3	NA	TGTGCCAGCAGCTTAGATCTTCGCGGGAGCACAGATACGCAGTATTTT	CASSLDLRGSTDTQYF
NA	TRBV9	TRBJ1-3	TRBD1	TGTGCCAGCAGGGCGGGACAGGGGGGAAACACCATATATTTT	CASRAGQGGNTIYF
NA	TRBV5-1	TRBJ2-5	NA	TGCGCCAGCAGCTTGGCCGGGGACCAAGAGACCCAGTACTTC	CASSLAGDQETQYF
NA	TRBV11-2	TRBJ1-1	TRBD1	TGTGCCAGCAGCTCCCAGGGGGCTTGGGCTGAAGCTTTCTTT	CASSSQGAWAEAFF
NA	TRBV28	TRBJ1-2	TRBD1	TGTGCCAGCAGCCAGGGGGGCTATGGCTACACCTTC	CASSQGGYGYTF
NA	TRBV15	TRBJ2-2	NA	TGTGCCACCAGCAGAGGGCGGAACACCGGGGAGCTATTTTTT	CATSRGRNTGELFF
once	TRBV6-2/TRBV6-3	TRBJ1-5	TRBD1	TGTGCCAGCAGTTACCCAACCTTTTCGACAGGGGGTAGCAATCAGCCCCAGCATTTT	CASSYPTFSTGGSNQPQHF
NA	TRBV6-5	TRBJ2-1	NA	TGTGCCTGCACCCACTCCTACAATGAGCAGTTCTTC	CACTHSYNEQFF
NA	TRBV29-1	TRBJ1-1	NA	TGCAGCGTTGTCCGGACCTCGAACACTGAAGCTTTCTTT	CSVVRTSNTEAFF
NA	TRBV5-1	TRBJ1-2	TRBD1	TGCGCCAGCAGCTTTCGCAGGGGGCCGACCAAGGGTGGCTATGGCTACACCTTC	CASSFRRGPTKGGYGYTF
NA	TRBV2	TRBJ2-2	TRBD2	TGTGCCAGCAGTCTTGCGGGAGGGTCCTTCACCGGGGAGCTGTTTTTT	CASSLAGGSFTGELFF
NA	TRBV5-1	TRBJ2-3	NA	TGCGCCAGCAGCTTGGGGTTCGGCACAGATACGCAGTATTTT	CASSLGFGTDTQYF
NA	TRBV7-8	TRBJ2-3	NA	TGTGCCAGCAGCCCGGGACTGGTTTCGGATACGCAGTATTTT	CASSPGLVSDTQYF
NA	TRBV19	TRBJ2-7	NA	TGTGCCAGTAGTAAAAACGGATACTACGAGCAGTACTTC	CASSKNGYYEQYF
NA	TRBV6-5	TRBJ2-3	NA	TGTGCCAGCAGCCGCCGAGAAACAGATACGCAGTATTTT	CASSRRETDTQYF
NA	TRBV5-5	TRBJ1-5	NA	TGTGCCAGCAGCTTTAATAGCAATCAGCCCCAGCATTTT	CASSFNSNQPQHF
NA	TRBV7-9	TRBJ2-2	NA	TGTGCCAGCAGCTCCCGGCCGTCCGGGGAGCTGTTTTTT	CASSSRPSGELFF
NA	TRBV5-4	TRBJ2-7	TRBD2	TGTGCCAGCAGCCGTTCGACTAGCGGGAGGGTGGAGCAGTACTTC	CASSRSTSGRVEQYF
NA	TRBV14	TRBJ2-7	NA	TGTGCCAGCAGCCAAGAAGGGATGGGGTCCTACGAGCAGTACTTC	CASSQEGMGSYEQYF
once	TRBV19	TRBJ2-7	TRBD2	TGTGCCAGTAGTCCTCGGACTAGCGGGAGCCACGAGCAGTACTTC	CASSPRTSGSHEQYF
NA	TRBV6-5	TRBJ1-1	TRBD1	TGTGCCAGCAGCCGGGACAGGGGGTCAGGAACTGAAGCTTTCTTT	CASSRDRGSGTEAFF
NA	TRBV28	TRBJ2-1	TRBD1	TGTGCCAGCAGTTCCCCTGTCTTGGGACAGGGGTCTGAGCAGTTCTTC	CASSSPVLGQGSEQFF
NA	TRBV5-1	TRBJ2-1	TRBD1	TGCGCCAGCAGCCTCAGACAGGGATACAATGAGCAGTTCTTC	CASSLRQGYNEQFF
NA	TRBV2	TRBJ1-2	NA	TGTGCCAGCAATGCGCAAGGTTCGCGAGGCTACACCTTC	CASNAQGSRGYTF
NA	TRBV7-2	TRBJ2-5	TRBD2	TGTGCCAGCAGCTTTTTCGGGAGGGTCCTTGAGACCCAGTACTTC	CASSFFGRVLETQYF